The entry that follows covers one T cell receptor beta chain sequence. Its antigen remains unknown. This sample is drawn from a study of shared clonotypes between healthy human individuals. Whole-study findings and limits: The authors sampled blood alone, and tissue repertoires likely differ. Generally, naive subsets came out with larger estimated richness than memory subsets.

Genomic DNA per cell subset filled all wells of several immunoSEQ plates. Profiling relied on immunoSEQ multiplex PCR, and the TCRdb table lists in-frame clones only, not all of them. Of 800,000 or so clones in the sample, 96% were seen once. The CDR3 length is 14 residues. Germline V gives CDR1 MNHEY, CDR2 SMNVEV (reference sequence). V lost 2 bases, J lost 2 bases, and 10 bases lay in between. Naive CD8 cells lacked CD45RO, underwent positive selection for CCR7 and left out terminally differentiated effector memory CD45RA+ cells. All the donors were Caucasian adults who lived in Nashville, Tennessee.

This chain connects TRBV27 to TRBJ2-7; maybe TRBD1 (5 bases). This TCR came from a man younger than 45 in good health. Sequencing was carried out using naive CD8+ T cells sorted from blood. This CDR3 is CASSLSLTAYEQYF. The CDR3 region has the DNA TGTGCCAGCAGTTTAAGTCTGACAGCCTACGAGCAGTACTTC.